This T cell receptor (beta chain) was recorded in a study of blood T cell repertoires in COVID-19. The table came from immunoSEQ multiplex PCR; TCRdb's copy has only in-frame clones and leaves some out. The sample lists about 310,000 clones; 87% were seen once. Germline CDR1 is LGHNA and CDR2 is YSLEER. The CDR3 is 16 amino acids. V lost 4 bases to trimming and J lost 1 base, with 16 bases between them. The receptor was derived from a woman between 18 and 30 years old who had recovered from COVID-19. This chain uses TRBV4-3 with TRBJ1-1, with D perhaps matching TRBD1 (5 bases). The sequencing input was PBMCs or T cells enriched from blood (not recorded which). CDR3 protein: CASSLRGKSKNTEAFF. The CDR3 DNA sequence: TGCGCCAGCAGCCTTCGGGGGAAAAGTAAGAACACTGAAGCTTTCTTT.